This is a list of T cell receptor beta chains from one sample in a study of early T cells in non-severe SARS-CoV-2 infection. TCRdb itself ran the 5' RACE reads through MiXCR, one entry per CDR3 protein. The sample shows roughly 55,000 distinct CDR3 sequences, roughly 6.5% of them seen only once. Source material: whole blood. The receptors here all came from an adult who was a healthcare worker with PCR-confirmed SARS-CoV-2 infection or an uninfected control (not recorded which). Both conserved end residues are part of each CDR3. A D gene is named only where the DNA matches it firmly. Where a row states a size, it is once, few, many or the class of an expanded clone; other rows omit it.

V gene,J gene,D gene,clone size,CDR3 protein,CDR3 DNA
TRBV7-9,TRBJ2-7,TRBD1,few,CASRGTALLQYF,TGTGCCAGCAGGGGGACAGCCCTATTACAGTACTTC
TRBV27,TRBJ2-7,-,many,CASSVIKTGFDEQYF,TGTGCCAGCAGTGTTATCAAGACAGGTTTTGACGAGCAGTACTTC
TRBV6-6,TRBJ2-7,TRBD2,many,CASSYFRTSSYEQYF,TGTGCCAGCAGTTACTTCCGGACTAGCTCCTACGAGCAGTACTTC
TRBV29-1,TRBJ2-5,-,many,CSFGGLYQETQYF,TGCAGCTTCGGGGGATTGTACCAAGAGACCCAGTACTTC
TRBV12-3/TRBV12-4,TRBJ2-5,TRBD1,many,CASRADRGVGETQYF,TGTGCCAGCAGGGCGGACAGGGGGGTCGGGGAGACCCAGTACTTC
TRBV6-6,TRBJ2-2,-,many,CASSYGQADTGELFF,TGTGCCAGCAGTTACGGGCAGGCGGACACCGGGGAGCTGTTTTTT
TRBV7-9,TRBJ1-4,-,many,CASRQANEKLFF,TGTGCCAGCCGCCAGGCCAATGAAAAACTGTTTTTT
TRBV7-9,TRBJ2-7,-,-,CASSPPFRGKGYEQYF,TGTGCCAGCAGCCCCCCATTTCGGGGAAAAGGCTACGAGCAGTACTTC
TRBV2,TRBJ2-2,TRBD2,-,CAIPGGRGTGELFF,TGTGCCATACCGGGGGGTCGAGGCACCGGGGAGCTGTTTTTT
TRBV11-2,TRBJ2-1,-,many,CASSPKGNNLSFFDEQFF,TGTGCCAGCAGCCCAAAAGGGAACAACCTCTCATTCTTCGATGAGCAGTTCTTC
TRBV5-1,TRBJ2-7,-,-,CASSLDGTQMKYEQYF,TGCGCCAGCAGCTTGGACGGGACACAGATGAAATACGAGCAGTACTTC
TRBV11-2,TRBJ2-7,TRBD1,-,CASKERGPSYEQYF,TGTGCCAGCAAGGAAAGGGGGCCTTCCTACGAGCAGTACTTC
TRBV2,TRBJ2-1,TRBD2,many,CASSPRLAGSFYNEQFF,TGTGCCAGCAGTCCCCGACTAGCGGGGTCCTTCTACAATGAGCAGTTCTTC
TRBV10-1,TRBJ2-7,-,few,CASSEAVPPHEQYF,TGCGCCAGCAGTGAGGCCGTCCCCCCCCACGAGCAGTACTTC
TRBV12-3/TRBV12-4,TRBJ1-2,-,-,CASSLAGDAGYTF,TGTGCCAGCAGTTTAGCTGGCGACGCGGGCTACACCTTC
TRBV6-5,TRBJ2-3,TRBD1,few,CASSDRASDAQYF,TGTGCCAGCTCTGACAGGGCATCCGACGCGCAGTATTTT
TRBV5-1,TRBJ1-1,-,many,CASSGSGVLNTEAFF,TGCGCCAGCAGCGGTTCAGGGGTATTGAACACTGAAGCTTTCTTT
TRBV30,TRBJ2-5,TRBD2,many,CAWGGAGGMETQYF,TGTGCCTGGGGCGGTGCGGGGGGCATGGAGACCCAGTACTTC
TRBV4-3,TRBJ2-2,-,many,CASSQAGRQELFF,TGCGCCAGCAGCCAAGCGGGGCGCCAGGAGCTGTTTTTT
TRBV20-1,TRBJ2-7,TRBD1,-,CSAAPTSQGAPYEQYF,TGCAGTGCCGCCCCGACCAGCCAGGGGGCCCCCTACGAGCAGTACTTC
TRBV3-1,TRBJ2-5,TRBD1,few,CASSQDRTGGEETQYF,TGTGCCAGCAGCCAAGACCGGACAGGGGGAGAAGAGACCCAGTACTTC
TRBV11-2,TRBJ2-6,-,-,CASSLGTVLSGANVLTF,TGTGCCAGCAGCTTAGGGACAGTCCTCTCTGGGGCCAACGTCCTGACTTTC
TRBV20-1,TRBJ1-5,-,many,CSASRFLNQPQHF,TGCAGTGCTTCCCGGTTTCTCAATCAGCCCCAGCATTTT
TRBV19,TRBJ2-7,-,many,CASSIDTSYEQYF,TGTGCCAGTAGTATTGACACCTCCTACGAGCAGTACTTC
TRBV20-1,TRBJ2-2,TRBD1,many,CSARGTGGTGELFF,TGCAGTGCTAGAGGGACAGGGGGCACCGGGGAGCTGTTTTTT
TRBV25-1,TRBJ2-3,TRBD2,-,CASSERLAGDPGTDTQYF,TGTGCCAGCAGTGAACGACTAGCGGGGGACCCCGGGACAGATACGCAGTATTTT
TRBV7-9,TRBJ1-1,-,many,CASSLHLNTEAFF,TGTGCCAGCAGCTTGCACTTGAACACTGAAGCTTTCTTT
TRBV7-6,TRBJ2-7,TRBD1,many,CASSFDRGWEQYF,TGTGCCAGCAGCTTTGACAGGGGTTGGGAGCAGTACTTC
TRBV18,TRBJ2-3,-,-,CASSPPSSSSTDTQYF,TGTGCCAGCTCACCACCGTCTAGTTCGAGCACAGATACGCAGTATTTT
TRBV7-2,TRBJ1-2,-,many,CASSLEGRAGYGYTF,TGTGCCAGCAGCTTAGAGGGCAGGGCGGGCTATGGCTACACCTTC
TRBV20-1,TRBJ2-7,TRBD1,many,CSARGTGHYVGQYF,TGCAGTGCTAGAGGGACAGGGCATTACGTTGGGCAGTACTTC
TRBV5-5,TRBJ1-1,TRBD1,-,CASSPTGTGPNTEAFF,TGTGCCAGCAGCCCGACCGGGACAGGGCCGAACACTGAAGCTTTCTTT
TRBV10-3,TRBJ2-7,TRBD2,few,CATRGGGGTYEQYF,TGTGCCACCCGGGGAGGCGGGGGAACCTACGAGCAGTACTTC
TRBV7-2,TRBJ2-5,-,many,CASSLNDGETQYF,TGTGCCAGCAGCTTAAATGACGGAGAGACCCAGTACTTC
TRBV5-1,TRBJ2-3,TRBD1,few,CASSWSSGGDTQYF,TGCGCCAGCAGCTGGTCTTCAGGGGGAGATACGCAGTATTTT
TRBV20-1,TRBJ2-7,TRBD1,many,CSAPPGQGLRYEQYF,TGCAGTGCTCCCCCGGGACAGGGGCTCCGCTACGAGCAGTACTTC
TRBV20-1,TRBJ1-1,-,many,CSARVAAGTEAFF,TGCAGTGCTAGGGTCGCGGCGGGCACTGAAGCTTTCTTT
TRBV30,TRBJ2-3,-,large,CAWTFSGPTDTQYF,TGTGCCTGGACCTTTTCGGGTCCAACAGATACGCAGTATTTT
TRBV6-2/TRBV6-3,TRBJ2-3,-,-,CASSYERTGYSTDTQYF,TGTGCCAGCAGTTACGAACGGACGGGGTACTCCACAGATACGCAGTATTTT
TRBV5-4,TRBJ2-5,TRBD2,many,CASSLGFSGQETQYF,TGTGCCAGCAGCTTGGGATTTAGCGGGCAAGAGACCCAGTACTTC
TRBV29-1,TRBJ2-1,-,few,CSVDEGMRYNEQFF,TGCAGCGTTGACGAGGGGATGAGGTACAATGAGCAGTTCTTC
TRBV7-2,TRBJ2-7,-,-,CASSLVESAGADF,TGTGCCAGCAGCTTAGTGGAGTCGGCAGGTGCGGACTTC
TRBV6-2/TRBV6-3,TRBJ1-1,-,-,CASSYGGRLNTEAFF,TGTGCCAGCAGTTACGGGGGCAGGTTGAACACTGAAGCTTTCTTT
TRBV18,TRBJ2-7,-,many,CASSLGQSSYEQYF,TGTGCCAGCTCCCTCGGGCAGAGCTCCTACGAGCAGTACTTC
TRBV19,TRBJ2-7,TRBD1,many,CASTLGGTGTYEQYF,TGTGCCAGTACCTTGGGGGGGACAGGGACCTACGAGCAGTACTTC
TRBV7-9,TRBJ2-3,-,many,CASSVGVRADTQYF,TGTGCCAGCAGCGTGGGGGTTCGAGCAGATACGCAGTATTTT
TRBV21-1,TRBJ2-7,-,few,CASSNFRETLSSYEQYF,TGTGCCAGCAGCAATTTCCGTGAGACTCTGAGTTCCTACGAGCAGTACTTC
TRBV10-3,TRBJ2-2,TRBD1,-,CAISDRDRETGELFF,TGTGCCATCAGTGACCGGGACAGGGAGACCGGGGAGCTGTTTTTT
TRBV7-2,TRBJ2-3,-,-,CASSSSGRDTDTQYF,TGTGCCAGCAGCTCGTCGGGGCGGGACACAGATACGCAGTATTTT
TRBV4-3,TRBJ2-3,-,many,CASSQDVDRFESTDTQYF,TGCGCCAGCAGCCAAGATGTGGACCGGTTTGAGAGCACAGATACGCAGTATTTT
TRBV7-2,TRBJ2-1,-,many,CASSLSLGLVQFF,TGTGCCAGCAGCTTAAGCCTAGGACTTGTGCAGTTCTTC
TRBV5-1,TRBJ1-4,-,few,CASRGTSVDEKLFF,TGCGCCAGCAGGGGAACCTCTGTAGATGAAAAACTGTTTTTT
TRBV20-1,TRBJ2-4,-,few,CSARDDPGAGKNIQYF,TGCAGTGCTAGAGATGATCCAGGGGCGGGGAAAAACATTCAGTACTTC